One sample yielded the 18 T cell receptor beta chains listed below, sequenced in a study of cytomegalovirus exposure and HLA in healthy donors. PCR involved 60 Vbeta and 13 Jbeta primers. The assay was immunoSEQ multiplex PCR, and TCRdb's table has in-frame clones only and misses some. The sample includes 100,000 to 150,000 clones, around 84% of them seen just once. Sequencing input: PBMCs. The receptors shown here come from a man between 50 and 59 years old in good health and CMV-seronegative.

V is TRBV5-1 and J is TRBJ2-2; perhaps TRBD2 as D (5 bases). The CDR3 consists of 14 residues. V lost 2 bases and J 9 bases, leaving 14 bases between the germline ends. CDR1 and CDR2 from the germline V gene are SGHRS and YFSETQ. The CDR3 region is CASSFGSSSRELFF. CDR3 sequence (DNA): TGCGCCAGCAGCTTTGGGAGTAGCAGCAGGGAGCTGTTTTTT. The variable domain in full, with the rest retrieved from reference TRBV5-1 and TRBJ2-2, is KAGVTQTPRYLIKTRGQQVTLSCSPISGHRSVSWYQQTPGQGLQFLFEYFSETQRNKGNFPGRFSGRQFSNSRSEMNVSTLELGDSALYLCASSFGSSSRELFFGEGSRLTVL.

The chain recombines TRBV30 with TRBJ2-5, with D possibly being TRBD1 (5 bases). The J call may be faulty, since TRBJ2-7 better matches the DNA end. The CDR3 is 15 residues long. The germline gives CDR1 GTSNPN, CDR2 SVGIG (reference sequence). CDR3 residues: CAWSAPQGLTYEQYF. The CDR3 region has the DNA TGTGCCTGGAGTGCCCCGCAGGGTTTAACCTACGAGCAGTACTTC.

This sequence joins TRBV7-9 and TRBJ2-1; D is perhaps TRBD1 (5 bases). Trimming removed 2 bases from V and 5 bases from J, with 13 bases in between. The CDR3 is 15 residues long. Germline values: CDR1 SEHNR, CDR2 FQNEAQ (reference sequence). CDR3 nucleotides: TGTGCCAGCAGCTTAAGCAGGGCCCTAAACAATGAGCAGTTCTTC. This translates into CASSLSRALNNEQFF.

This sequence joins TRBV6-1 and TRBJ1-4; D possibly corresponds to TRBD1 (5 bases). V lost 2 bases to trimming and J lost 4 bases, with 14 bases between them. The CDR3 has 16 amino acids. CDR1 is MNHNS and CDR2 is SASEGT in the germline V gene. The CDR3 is CASSESRGGYNEKLFF. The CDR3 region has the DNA TGTGCCAGCAGTGAAAGTCGTGGGGGGTATAATGAAAAACTGTTTTTT.

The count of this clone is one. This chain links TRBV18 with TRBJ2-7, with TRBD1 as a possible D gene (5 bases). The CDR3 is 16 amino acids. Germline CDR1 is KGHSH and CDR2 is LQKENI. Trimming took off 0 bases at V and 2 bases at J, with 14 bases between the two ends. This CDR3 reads CASSPPRQGDTYEQYF. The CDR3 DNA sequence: TGTGCCAGCTCACCACCGAGGCAGGGCGATACCTACGAGCAGTACTTC.

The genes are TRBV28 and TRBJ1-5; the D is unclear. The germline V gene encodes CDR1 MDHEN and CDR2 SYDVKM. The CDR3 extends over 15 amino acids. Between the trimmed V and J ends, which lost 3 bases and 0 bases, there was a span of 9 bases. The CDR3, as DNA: TGTGCCAGCAGTTTTCGAAGCGGTAGCAATCAGCCCCAGCATTTT. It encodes CASSFRSGSNQPQHF. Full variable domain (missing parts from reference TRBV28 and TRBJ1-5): DVKVTQSSRYLVKRTGEKVFLECVQDMDHENMFWYRQDPGLGLRLIYFSYDVKMKEKGDIPEGYSVSREKKERFSLILESASTNQTSMYLCASSFRSGSNQPQHFGDGTRLSIL.

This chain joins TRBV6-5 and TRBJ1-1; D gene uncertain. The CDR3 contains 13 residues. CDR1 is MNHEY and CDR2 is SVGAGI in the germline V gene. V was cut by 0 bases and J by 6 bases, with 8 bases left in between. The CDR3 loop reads CASSYSFGAEAFF. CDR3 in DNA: TGTGCCAGCAGTTACTCTTTCGGGGCTGAAGCTTTCTTT.

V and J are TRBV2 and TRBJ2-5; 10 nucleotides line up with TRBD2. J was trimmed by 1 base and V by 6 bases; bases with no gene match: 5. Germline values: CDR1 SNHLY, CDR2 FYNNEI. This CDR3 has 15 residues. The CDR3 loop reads CASRHGLAAQETQYF. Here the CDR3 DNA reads TGTGCCAGCAGACATGGACTAGCGGCCCAAGAGACCCAGTACTTC.

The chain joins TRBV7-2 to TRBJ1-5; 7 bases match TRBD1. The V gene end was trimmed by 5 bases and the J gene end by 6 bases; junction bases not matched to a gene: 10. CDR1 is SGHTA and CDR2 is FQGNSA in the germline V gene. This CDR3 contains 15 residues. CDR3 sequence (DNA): TGTGCCAGCAGCCGGGAAGGGGGCGGCGGTCAGCCCCAGCATTTT. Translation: CASSREGGGGQPQHF.

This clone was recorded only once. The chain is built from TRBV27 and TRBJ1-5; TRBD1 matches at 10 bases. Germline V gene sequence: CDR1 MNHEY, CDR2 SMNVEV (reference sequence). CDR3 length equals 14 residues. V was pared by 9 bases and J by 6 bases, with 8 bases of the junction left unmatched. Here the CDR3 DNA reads TGTGCCAGTAAAGCGACAGGGGGCCCTCAGCCCCAGCATTTT. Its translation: CASKATGGPQPQHF.

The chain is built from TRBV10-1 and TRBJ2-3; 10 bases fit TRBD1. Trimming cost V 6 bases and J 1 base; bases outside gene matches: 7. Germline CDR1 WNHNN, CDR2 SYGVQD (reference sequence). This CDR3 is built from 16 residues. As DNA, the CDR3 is TGCGCCAGCAGCGGGACAGGGGAAGTGGGCACAGATACGCAGTATTTT. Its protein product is CASSGTGEVGTDTQYF.

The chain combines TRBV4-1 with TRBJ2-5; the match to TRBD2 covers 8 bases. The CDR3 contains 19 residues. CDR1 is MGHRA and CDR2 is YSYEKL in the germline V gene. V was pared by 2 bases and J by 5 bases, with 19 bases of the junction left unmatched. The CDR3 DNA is TGCGCCAGCAGCCAATCCGGCGGGGGAGCGGGGGCAAGCAGGGAGACCCAGTACTTC. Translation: CASSQSGGGAGASRETQYF.

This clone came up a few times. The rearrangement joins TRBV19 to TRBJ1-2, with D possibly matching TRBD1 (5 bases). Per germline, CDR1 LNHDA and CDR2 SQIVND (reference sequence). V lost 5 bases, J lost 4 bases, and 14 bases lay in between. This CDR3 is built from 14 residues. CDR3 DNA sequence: TGTGCCAGTAGTCTGGGACTGGGGGGCTATGGCTACACCTTC. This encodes CASSLGLGGYGYTF.

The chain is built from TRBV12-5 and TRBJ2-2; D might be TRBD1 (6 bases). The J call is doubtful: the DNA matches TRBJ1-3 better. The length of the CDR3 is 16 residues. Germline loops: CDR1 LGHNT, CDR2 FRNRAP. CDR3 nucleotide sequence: TGTGCTAGTGGTTTGGTACTTGGGCCTGACAGGCTCTCCATATATTTT. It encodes CASGLVLGPDRLSIYF.

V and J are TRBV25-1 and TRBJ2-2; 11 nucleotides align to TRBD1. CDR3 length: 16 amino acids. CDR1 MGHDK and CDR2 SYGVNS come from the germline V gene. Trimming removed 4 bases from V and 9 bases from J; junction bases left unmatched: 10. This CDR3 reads CASSVPLGQGVRELFF. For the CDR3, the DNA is TGTGCCAGCAGTGTACCTCTGGGACAGGGGGTGAGGGAGCTGTTTTTT.

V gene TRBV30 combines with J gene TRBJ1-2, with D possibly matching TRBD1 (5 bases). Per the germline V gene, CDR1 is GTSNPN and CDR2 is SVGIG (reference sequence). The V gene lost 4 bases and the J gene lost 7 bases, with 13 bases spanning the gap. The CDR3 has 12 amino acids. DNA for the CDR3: TGTGCCTGGACCGGGACTGACGTTGGCTACACCTTC. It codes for CAWTGTDVGYTF.

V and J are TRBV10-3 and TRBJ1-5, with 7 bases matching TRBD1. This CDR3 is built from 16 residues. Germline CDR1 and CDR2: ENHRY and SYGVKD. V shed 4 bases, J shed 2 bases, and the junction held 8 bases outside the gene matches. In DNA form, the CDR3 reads TGTGCCATCAGTGCCCTTGACAGGGAAGGCAATCAGCCCCAGCATTTT. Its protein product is CAISALDREGNQPQHF.

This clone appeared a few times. The CDR3 loop is CASSINRGTNEKLFF. Here the CDR3 DNA reads TGTGCCAGTAGTATCAACAGGGGAACTAATGAAAAACTGTTTTTT. The chain joins TRBV19 to TRBJ1-4; 7 bases match TRBD1. This CDR3 is 15 amino acids long. Per the germline V gene, CDR1 is LNHDA and CDR2 is SQIVND (reference sequence). The J segment lost 1 base and the V segment lost 3 bases, leaving 2 bases of the junction unmatched.